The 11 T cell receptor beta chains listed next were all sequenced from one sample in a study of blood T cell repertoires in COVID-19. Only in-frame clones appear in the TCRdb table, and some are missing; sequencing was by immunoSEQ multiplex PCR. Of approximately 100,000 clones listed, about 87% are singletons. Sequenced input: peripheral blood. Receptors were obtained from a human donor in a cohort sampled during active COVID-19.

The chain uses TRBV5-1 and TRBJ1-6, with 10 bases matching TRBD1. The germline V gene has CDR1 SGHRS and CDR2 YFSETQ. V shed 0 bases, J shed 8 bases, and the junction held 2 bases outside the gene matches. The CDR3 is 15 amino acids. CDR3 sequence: CASSLGGTGDSPLHF. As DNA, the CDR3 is TGCGCCAGCAGCTTGGGCGGGACAGGGGATTCACCCCTCCACTTT.

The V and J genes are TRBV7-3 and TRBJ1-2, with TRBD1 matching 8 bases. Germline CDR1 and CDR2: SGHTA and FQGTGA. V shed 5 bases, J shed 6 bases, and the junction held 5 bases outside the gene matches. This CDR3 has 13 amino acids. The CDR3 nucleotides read TGTGCCAGCAGCCAGGGGACAGGAGATGGCTACACCTTC. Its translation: CASSQGTGDGYTF. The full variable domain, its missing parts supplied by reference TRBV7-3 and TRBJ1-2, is GAGVSQTPSNKVTEKGKYVELRCDPISGHTALYWYRQSLGQGPEFLIYFQGTGAADDSGLPNDRFFAVRPEGSVSTLKIQRTERGDSAVYLCASSQGTGDGYTFGSGTRLTVV.

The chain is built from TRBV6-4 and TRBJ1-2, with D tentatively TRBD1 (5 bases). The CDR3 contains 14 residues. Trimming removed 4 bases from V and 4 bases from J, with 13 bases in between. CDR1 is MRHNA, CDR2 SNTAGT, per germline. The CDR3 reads CASSASGGVYGYTF. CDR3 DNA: TGTGCCAGCAGTGCCTCGGGGGGAGTCTATGGCTACACCTTC.

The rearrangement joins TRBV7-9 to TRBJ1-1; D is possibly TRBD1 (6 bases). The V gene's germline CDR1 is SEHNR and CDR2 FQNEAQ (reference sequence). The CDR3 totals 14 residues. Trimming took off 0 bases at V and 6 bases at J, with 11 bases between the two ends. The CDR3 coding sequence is TGTGCCAGCAGCTTAGCGTGGGGGGGCTCTGAAGCTTTCTTT. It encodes CASSLAWGGSEAFF.

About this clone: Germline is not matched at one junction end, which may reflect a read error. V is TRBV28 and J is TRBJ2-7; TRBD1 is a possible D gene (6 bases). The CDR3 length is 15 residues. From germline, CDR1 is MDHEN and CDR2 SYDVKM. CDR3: CASSRWKGTSSEQYF. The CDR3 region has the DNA TGTGCCAGCAGTAGATGGAAAGGGACATCCTCCGAGCAGTACTTC.

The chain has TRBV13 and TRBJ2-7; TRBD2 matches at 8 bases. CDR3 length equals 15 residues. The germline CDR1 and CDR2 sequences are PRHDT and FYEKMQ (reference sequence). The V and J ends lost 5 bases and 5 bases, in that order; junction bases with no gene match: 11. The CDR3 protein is CASSGQREFYNEQYF. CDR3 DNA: TGTGCCAGCAGCGGTCAGCGGGAGTTTTACAACGAGCAGTACTTC.

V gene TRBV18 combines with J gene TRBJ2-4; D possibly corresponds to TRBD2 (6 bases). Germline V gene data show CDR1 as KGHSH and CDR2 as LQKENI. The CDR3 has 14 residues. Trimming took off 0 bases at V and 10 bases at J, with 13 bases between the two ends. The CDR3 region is CASSPPFAGRIQYF. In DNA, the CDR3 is TGTGCCAGCTCACCACCGTTTGCGGGGCGGATTCAGTACTTC.

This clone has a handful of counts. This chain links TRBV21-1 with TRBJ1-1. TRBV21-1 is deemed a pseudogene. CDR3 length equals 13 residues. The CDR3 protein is CEGKVSLETEAFF. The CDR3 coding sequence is TGTGAAGGAAAGGTCTCACTGGAGACTGAAGCTTTCTTT.

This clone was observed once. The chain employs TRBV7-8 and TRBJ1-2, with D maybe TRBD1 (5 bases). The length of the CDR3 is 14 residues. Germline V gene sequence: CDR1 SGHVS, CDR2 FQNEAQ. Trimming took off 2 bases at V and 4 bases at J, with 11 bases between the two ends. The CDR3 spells CASSLSSGAYGYTF. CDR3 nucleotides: TGTGCCAGCAGCTTATCGTCTGGGGCCTATGGCTACACCTTC.

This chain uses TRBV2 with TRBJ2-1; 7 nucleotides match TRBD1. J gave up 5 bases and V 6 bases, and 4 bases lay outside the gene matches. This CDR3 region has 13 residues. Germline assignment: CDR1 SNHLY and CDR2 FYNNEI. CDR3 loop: CASSRDRDNEQFF. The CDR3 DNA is TGTGCCAGCAGCCGGGACAGAGACAATGAGCAGTTCTTC.

CDR3 nucleotides: TGTGCCAGCAGTTTACCGGGGGGCATGAACACTGAAGCTTTCTTT. Translation gives CASSLPGGMNTEAFF. The chain joins TRBV28 to TRBJ1-1; tentative D call: TRBD1 (6 bases). CDR1 and CDR2 (germline): MDHEN, SYDVKM. V was pared by 2 bases and J by 0 bases, with 10 bases between. The CDR3 runs to 15 residues. Using reference TRBV28 and TRBJ1-1 for the parts outside the CDR3, the full variable domain is DVKVTQSSRYLVKRTGEKVFLECVQDMDHENMFWYRQDPGLGLRLIYFSYDVKMKEKGDIPEGYSVSREKKERFSLILESASTNQTSMYLCASSLPGGMNTEAFFGQGTRLTVV.